This T cell receptor beta chain comes out of a study of early T cells in non-severe SARS-CoV-2 infection. Unique molecular identifiers were attached to individual cDNA molecules. TCRdb recomputed calls from the 5' RACE reads with MiXCR, one row per CDR3 protein. The table includes 45,000 to 55,000 distinct CDR3 sequences, about 5.9% detected once. A word on this clonotype: Its target is not known.

V dropped 1 base and J dropped 4 bases, with 1 base sitting between them. The CDR3 loop spans 11 amino acids. Findings and limits, study-wide: Matching results from VDJdb favored anti-spike CD8 responses, leaving private and CD4 specificities undetected.

The rearrangement uses TRBV12-3 or TRBV12-4 and TRBJ1-1; D call uncertain. The material sequenced was whole blood. The clonotype originates from an adult who was a healthcare worker with PCR-confirmed SARS-CoV-2 infection or an uninfected control (not recorded which). The CDR3 here is CASSLGTEAFF. CDR3 DNA: TGTGCCAGCAGTTTAGGCACTGAAGCTTTCTTT.